One and the same sample provided the 20 T cell receptor beta chains below, sequenced in a study of T-cell memory formation after mild COVID-19. TCRdb re-derived calls from the 5' RACE reads in MiXCR, one entry per CDR3 protein. The sample carries about 110,000 distinct CDR3 sequences, 22% recorded once. Sequenced material: PBMCs or a T cell subset sorted from them (not recorded which). The source is a man in his late teens or twenties who had mild COVID-19 (a few samples of this study predate the infection). Cell type and time point are not known.

This clonotype appeared a few times. The chain links TRBV7-3 to TRBJ2-1; 11 bases agree with TRBD2. CDR3 size: 15 residues. The V gene end was trimmed by 3 bases and the J gene end by 6 bases; junction bases not matched to a gene: 4. Germline V gene sequence: CDR1 SGHTA, CDR2 FQGTGA. CDR3 nucleotides: TGTGCCAGCAGCTTCACTAGCGGGGGTGCCAATGAGCAGTTCTTC. Its protein is CASSFTSGGANEQFF.

This rearrangement joins TRBV14 to TRBJ2-7; 12 nucleotides agree with TRBD1. The germline V gene encodes CDR1 SGHDN and CDR2 FVKESK. J lost 4 bases, V lost 5 bases, and 6 bases had no gene match. This CDR3 spans 15 amino acids. The CDR3 DNA sequence: TGTGCCAGCAGCATGGGACAGGGGGCGCGGTACGAGCAGTACTTC. Translated, it gives CASSMGQGARYEQYF.

This chain links TRBV28 with TRBJ2-1, with a tentative D call TRBD2 (5 bases). The CDR3 consists of 14 residues. Between the trimmed V and J ends, which lost 3 bases and 3 bases, there was a span of 9 bases. Germline CDR1 and CDR2: MDHEN and SYDVKM. In DNA form, the CDR3 reads TGTGCCAGCAGTTTCTCACTAGGCTACAATGAGCAGTTCTTC. It is translated as CASSFSLGYNEQFF.

In its sample, this clonotype was seen a few times. This chain connects TRBV7-9 to TRBJ1-2; D is undetermined. V lost 3 bases and J lost 4, with 12 bases in between. The V gene's germline CDR1 is SEHNR and CDR2 FQNEAQ (reference sequence). The CDR3 contains 14 residues. CDR3 sequence (DNA): TGTGCCAGCAGCTTTCTCCCGACGACCTATGGCTACACCTTC. Protein: CASSFLPTTYGYTF.

The chain uses TRBV7-8 and TRBJ2-2; 7 positions agree with TRBD1. This CDR3 has 15 residues. Germline CDR1 and CDR2: SGHVS and FQNEAQ. The J segment lost 8 bases and the V segment lost 2 bases, leaving 8 bases of the junction unmatched. The CDR3 DNA reads TGTGCCAGCAGCTTAACTGACAGGGTCCCTGGGGAGCTGTTTTTT. It is translated as CASSLTDRVPGELFF.

CDR3: CASSLLGQGNTGELFF. CDR3 coding DNA: TGTGCCAGCAGTTTACTGGGACAGGGAAACACCGGGGAGCTGTTTTTT. J is TRBJ2-2 and V is TRBV27; 9 bases map to TRBD1. The germline CDR1 and CDR2 sequences are MNHEY and SMNVEV (reference sequence). The CDR3 is 16 amino acids. V lost 2 bases, J lost 2 bases, and 3 bases stayed unmatched.

Only a few counts were recorded for this clonotype. This chain links TRBV9 with TRBJ2-1; D is tentatively TRBD1 or TRBD2 (5 bases each). Trimming left V 0 bases short and J 2 bases short, with 9 bases between. Germline CDR1 and CDR2: SGDLS and YYNGEE. This CDR3 contains 15 residues. DNA of the CDR3: TGTGCCAGCAGCGTAGCCCGGGGCCCCTACAATGAGCAGTTCTTC. Its translation: CASSVARGPYNEQFF.

The J gene is TRBJ1-2, the V gene TRBV12-3 or TRBV12-4, with D perhaps matching TRBD1 (5 bases). Trimming cost V 6 bases and J 8 bases, with 16 bases left between them. The CDR3 totals 13 residues. The CDR3 loop reads CASSPGPSEGYTF. The CDR3 DNA follows: TGTGCCAGCAGCCCGGGACCGTCCGAAGGCTACACCTTC.

The chain joins TRBV11-2 to TRBJ2-5; 7 bases agree with TRBD1. Germline CDR1 and CDR2: SGHAT and FQNNGV. This CDR3 contains 15 residues. Trimming cost V 7 bases and J 1 base; bases outside gene matches: 9. The CDR3 region is CASTDWDSPQETQYF. CDR3 sequence (DNA): TGTGCCAGCACCGATTGGGACAGTCCCCAAGAGACCCAGTACTTC.

V and J are TRBV29-1 and TRBJ1-2; D gene ambiguous. Trimming removed 5 bases from V and 0 bases from J, with 7 bases in between. Germline-derived CDR1 and CDR2 are SQVTM and ANQGSEA. This CDR3 comprises 12 residues. This CDR3 reads CSVSGSNYGYTF. The CDR3 coding sequence is TGCAGCGTTAGTGGGTCTAACTATGGCTACACCTTC.

This clonotype was seen a handful of times. The chain uses TRBV14 and TRBJ1-1; TRBD1 agrees at 9 bases. CDR3 length: 15 residues. The V gene's germline CDR1 is SGHDN and CDR2 FVKESK. V trimming: 5 bases; J trimming: 4 bases; junction bases outside the gene matches: 8. CDR3 in DNA: TGTGCCAGCAGCTCACAGGGGGCGCAGAGCACTGAAGCTTTCTTT. It is translated as CASSSQGAQSTEAFF.

This clonotype has only a few counts. The chain recombines TRBV10-3 with TRBJ2-1, with D perhaps TRBD2 (6 bases). The CDR3 length is 14 residues. Germline loops: CDR1 ENHRY, CDR2 SYGVKD. V lost 8 bases and J lost 8, with 19 bases in between. CDR3 DNA: TGTGCCATCTTCCAGGAGGGTTTAGCCCATGAGCAGTTCTTC. This sequence encodes CAIFQEGLAHEQFF.

This clonotype was observed a few times. The CDR3 DNA sequence: TGTGCCAGCAGCTTAGGAGGGATGAGCAATCAGCCCCAGCATTTT. This codes for CASSLGGMSNQPQHF. The V and J genes are TRBV11-2 and TRBJ1-5, with D unclear. The CDR3 spans 15 residues. Germline CDR1 SGHAT, CDR2 FQNNGV. Trimming left V 1 base short and J 1 base short, with 8 bases between.

The table lists this clonotype with a few counts. The chain joins TRBV10-3 to TRBJ2-1; no reliable D call. The ends were cut back, 10 bases at V and 10 bases at J, with 17 bases in the middle. Germline V gene data show CDR1 as ENHRY and CDR2 as SYGVKD. The CDR3 is made up of 12 amino acids. The CDR3 here is CATSGRLVEQFF. CDR3 nucleotide sequence: TGTGCCACCTCCGGGCGGCTTGTAGAGCAGTTCTTC.

The chain employs TRBV19 and TRBJ2-6; D remains unclear. Germline CDR1 and CDR2: LNHDA and SQIVND (reference sequence). The CDR3 runs 15 residues. Trimming removed 6 bases at V and 0 bases at J, with 9 bases between. In DNA form, the CDR3 reads TGTGCCAGTAGCCCTCTATACTCTGGGGCCAACGTCCTGACTTTC. It translates to CASSPLYSGANVLTF.

This CDR3 is CASSSRDVHNEQFF. Here the CDR3 DNA reads TGCGCCAGCAGCTCCCGGGACGTGCACAATGAGCAGTTCTTC. The rearrangement links TRBV5-1 to TRBJ2-1, with D possibly called TRBD1 or TRBD2 (5 bases each). The germline V gene has CDR1 SGHRS and CDR2 YFSETQ. The CDR3 is 14 residues long. Deletions cut 3 bases from V and 5 bases from J, with 12 bases between.

This clonotype was seen more than once but under ten times. The V gene is TRBV20-1, the J gene TRBJ1-1; 8 bases are shared with TRBD1. Germline V CDR1 and CDR2: DFQATT, SNEGSKA (reference sequence). The CDR3 length is 15 residues. V shed 8 bases and J 1 base; nucleotides not matched to a gene: 12. The CDR3: CSTPTPDRENTEAFF. As DNA, the CDR3 is TGCAGTACCCCAACCCCGGACAGGGAGAACACTGAAGCTTTCTTT.

This chain uses TRBV5-1 with TRBJ1-5, with D possibly being TRBD1 (5 bases). The germline gives CDR1 SGHRS, CDR2 YFSETQ. Trimming shortened V by 1 base and J by 0 bases, and 8 bases separated the two germline ends. This CDR3 contains 15 residues. CDR3 sequence (DNA): TGCGCCAGCAGCTTGCGGGGGGGTAGCAATCAGCCCCAGCATTTT. Translated, it gives CASSLRGGSNQPQHF.

The rearrangement links TRBV7-9 to TRBJ1-1; 8 nucleotides line up with TRBD1. Germline values: CDR1 SEHNR, CDR2 FQNEAQ (reference sequence). V trimming: 5 bases; J trimming: 11 bases; junction bases outside the gene matches: 16. This CDR3 spans 15 amino acids. CDR3 nucleotides: TGTGCCAGCAGCCCCCCCACGGACAGGGCGAAAGAGGCTTTCTTT. This encodes CASSPPTDRAKEAFF.

The CDR3, as DNA: TGTGCCAGCAGTTTTGTTGCGAACACCGGGGAGCTGTTTTTT. This encodes CASSFVANTGELFF. The chain recombines TRBV12-3 or TRBV12-4 with TRBJ2-2; no definite D call. V was cut by 3 bases and J by 0 bases, with 5 bases left in between. The CDR3 length is 14 residues.